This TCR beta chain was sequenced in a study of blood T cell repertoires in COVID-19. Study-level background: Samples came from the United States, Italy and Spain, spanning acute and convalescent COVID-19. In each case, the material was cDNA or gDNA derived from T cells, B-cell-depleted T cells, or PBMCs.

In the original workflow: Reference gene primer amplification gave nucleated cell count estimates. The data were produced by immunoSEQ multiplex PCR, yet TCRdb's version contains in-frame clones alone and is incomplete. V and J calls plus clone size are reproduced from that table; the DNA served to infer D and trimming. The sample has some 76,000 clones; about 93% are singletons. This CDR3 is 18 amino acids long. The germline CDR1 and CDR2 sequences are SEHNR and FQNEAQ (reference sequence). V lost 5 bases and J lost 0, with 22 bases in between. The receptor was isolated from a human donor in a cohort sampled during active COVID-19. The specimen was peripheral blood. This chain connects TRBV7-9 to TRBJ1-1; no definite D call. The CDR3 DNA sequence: TGTGCCAGCAGCCCCCGTGGAGTGGCCACTGTGATGAACACTGAAGCTTTCTTT. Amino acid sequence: CASSPRGVATVMNTEAFF.